The sequence of this T cell receptor beta chain was determined in a study of blood T cell repertoires in COVID-19. Sequencing was performed with immunoSEQ multiplex PCR; in TCRdb, only in-frame clones are kept and a portion is missing. The sample lists 300,000 to 350,000 clones; roughly 87% were seen once. The CDR3 totals 15 residues. Per the germline V gene, CDR1 is ENHRY and CDR2 is SYGVKD. The trim removed 6 bases at V and 2 bases at J, leaving 9 bases unmatched. The cohort comprised adults aged roughly 18 to 100 years residing in about two dozen US areas. In assigning cohorts, the study relied on participant-reported clinical history.

The rearrangement joins TRBV10-3 to TRBJ2-7; TRBD1 aligns across 8 bases. The material sequenced was PBMCs or T cells enriched from blood (not recorded which). This clonotype was sampled from a woman between 18 and 30 years old who had recovered from COVID-19. The CDR3 DNA reads TGTGCCATCAGGGACCCCGGGACAGGAGCCTACGAGCAGTACTTC. Translating it yields CAIRDPGTGAYEQYF.